These 3 T cell receptor beta chains were sequenced from one sample in a study of cytomegalovirus exposure and HLA in healthy donors. The PCR ran on 60 Vbeta and 13 Jbeta primers. Assay used: immunoSEQ multiplex PCR; TCRdb lists only in-frame clones, some missing. The sample has about 150,000 clones, approximately 80% seen once. Sequencing was carried out using PBMCs. Receptor source: a man in his forties or fifties in good health and CMV-seronegative.

V gene TRBV4-1 combines with J gene TRBJ2-7; TRBD1 is a possible D gene (6 bases). Germline V gene lookup returns CDR1 MGHRA and CDR2 YSYEKL. Trimming removed 1 base from V and 5 bases from J, with 12 bases in between. This CDR3 is 14 amino acids long. CDR3 in amino acids: CASSQGAGEHEQYF. The CDR3 coding sequence is TGCGCCAGCAGCCAAGGTGCAGGGGAGCACGAGCAGTACTTC.

This chain connects TRBV2 to TRBJ2-3, with 11 nucleotides matching TRBD2. CDR3 size: 18 residues. V was clipped by 2 bases and J by 4 bases; unmatched bases: 11. Germline V CDR1 and CDR2: SNHLY, FYNNEI. The CDR3 protein is CASSERIAGGHKADTQYF. For the CDR3, the DNA is TGTGCCAGCAGTGAACGGATAGCGGGAGGGCACAAAGCAGATACGCAGTATTTT.

This chain joins TRBV28 and TRBJ2-7; possible D gene TRBD1, 6 bases. V lost 3 bases to trimming and J lost 0 bases, with 18 bases between them. The CDR3 runs 17 residues. Germline CDR1 MDHEN, CDR2 SYDVKM. DNA of the CDR3: TGTGCCAGCAGTTTCGACTTGCCGGGACACCTCTCCTACGAGCAGTACTTC. Protein sequence: CASSFDLPGHLSYEQYF.